These T cell receptor beta chains were read from a single sample in a study of beta chain features in type 1 diabetes. The protocol was immunoSEQ multiplex PCR, while the TCRdb copy is restricted to in-frame clones and leaves out a portion. The sample holds roughly 730,000 clones; under 15% are singletons and the top ten take approximately 0.022%. The sequenced sample consisted of naive CD4+ T cells from blood. The origin of the receptors is a young man with type 1 diabetes. The CDR3 runs from the conserved cysteine through the conserved F or W. The D gene is left open where the match is weak. Only part of the rows carry a size: once, few, many, or a class if the clone is expanded.

.	TRBV27	TRBJ2-2	once	CASSPRPEGANTGELFF	TGTGCCAGCAGTCCGCGGCCGGAAGGCGCGAACACCGGGGAGCTGTTTTTT
.	TRBV5-1	TRBJ1-2	.	CASSLHRVRGVNYGYTF	TGCGCCAGCAGCTTGCATAGGGTCAGGGGAGTTAACTATGGCTACACCTTC
TRBD1	TRBV29-1	TRBJ2-7	.	CSVDGTGTYEQYF	TGCAGCGTTGATGGGACAGGGACCTACGAGCAGTACTTC
.	TRBV28	TRBJ2-2	.	CASSLSSPGIRELFF	TGTGCCAGCAGTTTATCGTCCCCGGGTATCCGGGAGCTGTTTTTT
.	TRBV5-1	TRBJ2-3	.	CASSLVGVSLGTQYF	TGCGCCAGCAGCTTGGTAGGGGTGTCTCTGGGGACGCAGTATTTT
.	TRBV28	TRBJ1-2	.	CASSFSDGYTF	TGTGCCAGCAGTTTTTCGGATGGCTACACCTTC
.	TRBV28	TRBJ2-7	few	CASSLGNYEQYF	TGTGCCAGCAGTTTAGGGAACTACGAGCAGTACTTC
TRBD1	TRBV4-1	TRBJ2-7	.	CASSQVAGTGGNEQYF	TGCGCCAGCAGCCAAGTAGCCGGGACAGGTGGTAACGAGCAGTACTTC
.	TRBV30	TRBJ1-5	.	CAWSVRLDGDQPQHF	TGTGCCTGGAGTGTAAGGCTGGACGGGGACCAGCCCCAGCATTTT
TRBD1	TRBV28	TRBJ1-4	.	CASSQSRDSSLNEKLFF	TGTGCCAGCAGTCAAAGCCGGGACAGCTCACTTAATGAAAAACTGTTTTTT
.	TRBV30	TRBJ1-2	many	CAWSRYGYTF	TGTGCCTGGAGTCGCTATGGCTACACCTTC
.	TRBV7-9	TRBJ1-2	few	CASSPDFQTRGYTF	TGTGCCAGCAGCCCGGACTTCCAAACGAGGGGCTACACCTTC